A selection of T cell receptor beta chains follows, all from one sample in a study of T cell changes during pregnancy in multiple sclerosis. The assay was immunoSEQ multiplex PCR, and TCRdb's table has in-frame clones only and misses some. The table includes tens of thousands of clones, approximately 92% detected once. The sample in question was CD8+ T cells from peripheral blood mononuclear cells, obtained after pregnancy. The receptors come from a female donor with multiple sclerosis, enrolled in a pregnancy study. Each CDR3 is given with its conserved first and last residue. The D gene is left open where the match is weak. Some rows mark clone size as missing; the rest say once, few, many or name a class of expanded clone.

j_call	d_call	v_call	clone_size	cdr3_length	cdr3_nt	cdr3_aa
TRBJ2-1	TRBD2	TRBV10-1	-	16	TGCGCCAGCAGTGAATTGACTAGCGGTTCCTACAATGAGCAGTTCTTC	CASSELTSGSYNEQFF
TRBJ1-1	-	TRBV29-1	once	13	TGCAGCGTTGCACAGGGTGGTTACACTGAAGCTTTCTTT	CSVAQGGYTEAFF
TRBJ1-5	-	TRBV19	-	18	TGTGCCAGTAGTACCAACCCCTCCGGGACACATAGCAATCAGCCCCAGCATTTT	CASSTNPSGTHSNQPQHF
TRBJ1-2	TRBD1	TRBV15	-	14	TGTGCCACCAGCAGAGGGGCAGGGGGTTATGGCTACACCTTC	CATSRGAGGYGYTF
TRBJ2-7	TRBD1	TRBV7-8	-	15	TGTGCCAGCAGCTTAGACTGGACAGGAGCCTACGAGCAGTACTTC	CASSLDWTGAYEQYF
TRBJ1-3	-	TRBV6-6	-	11	TGTGCCAGCGGGGGGGAGGGAACCATATATTTT	CASGGEGTIYF
TRBJ2-5	TRBD1	TRBV7-3	-	15	TGTGCCAGCAGCGCCCGGACAGGGGGCGTAGAGACCCAGTACTTC	CASSARTGGVETQYF
TRBJ1-2	TRBD1	TRBV6-6	-	14	TGTGCCAGCACCTCCCGGACAGGGGGCTATGGCTACACCTTC	CASTSRTGGYGYTF
TRBJ2-7	-	TRBV4-1	-	16	TGCGCCAGCAGCCAAGATAGGGGTGGCGGGGCCTACGAGCAGTACTTC	CASSQDRGGGAYEQYF
TRBJ2-7	TRBD1	TRBV6-6	-	16	TGTGCCAGCAGTTACTCTTCCGGACAGGCAACCTACGAGCAGTACTTC	CASSYSSGQATYEQYF
TRBJ1-4	TRBD1	TRBV5-4	-	18	TGTGCCAGCAGCCCGGGAGCAGGGGGAATAGTAACTAATGAAAAACTGTTTTTT	CASSPGAGGIVTNEKLFF
TRBJ2-3	TRBD1	TRBV6-5	-	14	TGTGCCAGCAGTTACGGGACAGGGACAGATACGCAGTATTTT	CASSYGTGTDTQYF
TRBJ1-1	-	TRBV6-1	-	14	TGTGCCAGCAGTGACGCCGGGGGGGCGAATGAAGCTTTCTTT	CASSDAGGANEAFF
TRBJ1-5	-	TRBV27	-	13	TGTGCCAGCAAAGGGGCCTTTAATCAGCCCCAGCATTTT	CASKGAFNQPQHF
TRBJ2-7	TRBD1	TRBV5-1	-	15	TGCGCCAGCAGCCCGAGGACAGGGCGGCTCTACGAGCAGTACTTC	CASSPRTGRLYEQYF
TRBJ2-1	TRBD2	TRBV5-1	-	16	TGCGCCAGCAGCCTTCCCGATAGCGGGAGGGCCGATGGGCAGTTCTTC	CASSLPDSGRADGQFF
TRBJ1-2	-	TRBV7-9	-	14	TGTGCCAGCAGCTCCCCGGACAGACGTTATGGCTACACCTTC	CASSSPDRRYGYTF
TRBJ2-6	-	TRBV14	-	17	TGTGCCAGCAGCCGCCGGGACATTCGCTCTGGGGCCAACGTCCTGACTTTC	CASSRRDIRSGANVLTF
TRBJ2-2	-	TRBV5-1	-	11	TGCGCCAGCAGCTTCCTCGGGGAGCTGTTTTTT	CASSFLGELFF
TRBJ1-5	-	TRBV19	-	15	TGTGCCAGTAGTATAGGACAGTATAGCAATCAGCCCCAGCATTTT	CASSIGQYSNQPQHF
TRBJ2-3	-	TRBV7-9	-	12	TGTGCCAGCAGCTTTCCTTCGGATACGCAGTATTTT	CASSFPSDTQYF
TRBJ2-5	-	TRBV4-1	-	12	TGCGCTAGTCGGGGGGCCCAAGAGACCCAGTACTTC	CASRGAQETQYF
TRBJ1-1	TRBD1	TRBV27	-	13	TGTGCCAGCAGTATCGACAGGGGCACTGAAGCTTTCTTT	CASSIDRGTEAFF
TRBJ2-7	TRBD2	TRBV2	few	13	TGTGCCAGCAGAGAGGGAGGGCCGTACGAGCAGTACTTC	CASREGGPYEQYF
TRBJ1-4	TRBD1	TRBV7-8	once	16	TGTGCCAGCAGCTTAGTTGACAGGGCAACTAATGAAAAACTGTTTTTT	CASSLVDRATNEKLFF
TRBJ2-7	TRBD2	TRBV6-1	-	15	TGTGCCAGCAGTGAAAAGACTAGCGGGGGCTACGAGCAGTACTTC	CASSEKTSGGYEQYF
TRBJ2-2	TRBD1	TRBV9	once	18	TGTGCCAGCAGCGAGCGGGGGTGGACAGGGGGAAGCACCGGGGAGCTGTTTTTT	CASSERGWTGGSTGELFF
TRBJ1-1	TRBD1	TRBV5-1	-	15	TGCGCCAGCAGCTTGGTTGGGACAGGTAAAACTGAAGCTTTCTTT	CASSLVGTGKTEAFF
TRBJ2-2	-	TRBV7-3	-	17	TGTGCCAGCAGCCCCGGAGATTGGCTGGAGAACACCGGGGAGCTGTTTTTT	CASSPGDWLENTGELFF
TRBJ1-1	-	TRBV6-5	once	14	TGTGCCAGCAGGGTAAGAGACATGAACACTGAAGCTTTCTTT	CASRVRDMNTEAFF
TRBJ1-5	-	TRBV27	-	15	TGTGCCAGCAGTTTAGCGGGGGCCAACAATCAGCCCCAGCATTTT	CASSLAGANNQPQHF
TRBJ2-1	TRBD1	TRBV5-1	-	16	TGCGCCAGCAGCTTCGGGGACAGTAGCTCCTACAATGAGCAGTTCTTC	CASSFGDSSSYNEQFF
TRBJ2-7	-	TRBV7-8	-	16	TGTGCCAGCAGCTCGCCGGAGGGGACGAGTAGCTACGAGCAGTACTTC	CASSSPEGTSSYEQYF
TRBJ1-1	TRBD1	TRBV11-2	-	16	TGTGCCAGCAGCTTAGCCCGGACAGGGATGAACACTGAAGCTTTCTTT	CASSLARTGMNTEAFF
TRBJ2-7	-	TRBV19	-	12	TGTGCCAGTAGTCCGGGAATTGCCGAGCAGTACTTC	CASSPGIAEQYF
TRBJ1-1	TRBD1	TRBV4-1	-	15	TGCGCCAGCAGCCATTGGACAGGGGGGGACACTGAAGCTTTCTTT	CASSHWTGGDTEAFF
TRBJ2-3	-	TRBV9	-	11	TGTGCCAGCAGCGACATAGATACGCAGTATTTT	CASSDIDTQYF
TRBJ1-1	TRBD1	TRBV2	once	14	TGTGCCAGCAGTGAAGACAGGGGGGACACTGAAGCTTTCTTT	CASSEDRGDTEAFF
TRBJ1-5	TRBD1	TRBV27	-	15	TGTGCCAGCAGTTTACACAGGGGTGGGAATCAGCCCCAGCATTTT	CASSLHRGGNQPQHF
TRBJ2-5	TRBD2	TRBV11-3	-	15	TGTGCCAGCAGCTCGGGCGGGGGAAGTCAGGAGACCCAGTACTTC	CASSSGGGSQETQYF
TRBJ2-7	TRBD2	TRBV7-9	-	14	TGTGCCAGCGGGGGAGGGACGGCAACCTACGAGCAGTACTTC	CASGGGTATYEQYF
TRBJ2-5	TRBD1	TRBV5-1	-	14	TGCGCCAGCAGCTTAGGACAGGGCCAAGAGACCCAGTACTTC	CASSLGQGQETQYF
TRBJ2-4	TRBD1	TRBV7-8	-	15	TGTGCCAGCAGCCCCTCGGGACAGATGGGTGACATTCAGTACTTC	CASSPSGQMGDIQYF
TRBJ2-2	-	TRBV7-8	once	15	TGTGCCAGCAGTTATGTGGCCGGGTTCACCGGGGAGCTGTTTTTT	CASSYVAGFTGELFF
TRBJ1-1	TRBD1	TRBV28	-	14	TGTGCCAGCAGTCCCCAACAGGGGCACACTGAAGCTTTCTTT	CASSPQQGHTEAFF
TRBJ2-3	-	TRBV6-1	-	17	TGTGCCAGCAGTGAAGCGCTCGGGCAGGGGCCCACAGATACGCAGTATTTT	CASSEALGQGPTDTQYF
TRBJ1-2	TRBD1	TRBV5-1	-	13	TGCGCCAGCAGCGGGACAGTTAACTATGGCTACACCTTC	CASSGTVNYGYTF
TRBJ2-1	-	TRBV14	-	13	TGTGCCAGCAGCCAAGTAGGGGCCAATGAGCAGTTCTTC	CASSQVGANEQFF
TRBJ2-7	TRBD1	TRBV27	-	14	TGTGCCAGCAGTTACCAGGGGGCGAACTACGAGCAGTACTTC	CASSYQGANYEQYF
TRBJ2-2	TRBD1	TRBV2	-	14	TGTGCCACTGAGGGACAGAAGAGGACCGGGGAGCTGTTTTTT	CATEGQKRTGELFF
TRBJ1-3	TRBD1	TRBV28	-	16	TGTGCCAGCAGCAACTCCGGGACAGGGAGTGGAAACACCATATATTTT	CASSNSGTGSGNTIYF
TRBJ2-1	TRBD2	TRBV11-2	-	18	TGTGCCAGCAGCTCCCGGACTAGAATTTTTACTTACGGCAATGAGCAGTTCTTC	CASSSRTRIFTYGNEQFF